The 17 T cell receptor beta chains below all came from one sample that was sequenced in a study of cytomegalovirus exposure and HLA in healthy donors. The PCR contained 60 Vbeta and 13 Jbeta primers. The table came from immunoSEQ multiplex PCR; TCRdb's copy has only in-frame clones and leaves some out. The repertoire holds around 280,000 clones, with about 87% as singletons. The sequencing input was PBMCs. These receptors all stem from a young woman in good health and CMV-seronegative.

This rearrangement joins TRBV5-1 to TRBJ1-1; D ambiguous. Trimming removed 4 bases from V and 5 bases from J, with 15 bases in between. The CDR3 spans 14 residues. Germline lookup yields CDR1 SGHRS and CDR2 YFSETQ. Written as DNA, the CDR3 is TGCGCCAGCAGCAACCGGGCCCCGGGGACTGAAGCTTTCTTT. Amino acid sequence: CASSNRAPGTEAFF. The variable domain in full, with the rest retrieved from reference TRBV5-1 and TRBJ1-1, is KAGVTQTPRYLIKTRGQQVTLSCSPISGHRSVSWYQQTPGQGLQFLFEYFSETQRNKGNFPGRFSGRQFSNSRSEMNVSTLELGDSALYLCASSNRAPGTEAFFGQGTRLTVV.

The chain carries TRBV21-1 and TRBJ2-4; whether TRBD2, the table's D call, matches the DNA was not checked. TRBV21-1 is a pseudogene locus. The CDR3 length is 17 residues. CDR3 residues: CASKAGTPGLAKNIQYF. Here the CDR3 DNA reads TGTGCCAGCAAGGCAGGGACTCCGGGCCTAGCCAAAAACATTCAGTACTTC.

This sequence joins TRBV18 and TRBJ2-7, with D possibly being TRBD2 (6 bases). Trimming cost V 0 bases and J 1 base, with 10 bases left between them. The CDR3 is 15 amino acids. Germline lookup yields CDR1 KGHSH and CDR2 LQKENI. This chain's CDR3 is CASSPPGLTSYEQYF. The CDR3 DNA reads as TGTGCCAGCTCACCACCGGGACTCACGTCCTACGAGCAGTACTTC.

The chain uses TRBV10-1 and TRBJ1-1, with 8 bases that match TRBD1. CDR3 size: 13 residues. Germline CDR1 reads WNHNN; CDR2 reads SYGVQD (reference sequence). Unmatched junction bases numbered 9, after V lost 7 bases and J lost 8 bases. The CDR3 loop reads CASTQRDRGEAFF. The CDR3 DNA sequence: TGCGCCAGCACCCAACGAGACAGGGGCGAAGCTTTCTTT.

The rearrangement uses TRBV9 and TRBJ1-1; perhaps TRBD1 as D (6 bases). Trimming removed 0 bases at V and 5 bases at J, with 20 bases between. This CDR3 has 17 amino acids. The germline V gene has CDR1 SGDLS and CDR2 YYNGEE. CDR3 protein: CASSVVPSGVGRTEAFF. CDR3 nucleotide sequence: TGTGCCAGCAGCGTAGTCCCCTCAGGGGTTGGAAGGACTGAAGCTTTCTTT.

The chain recombines TRBV6-5 with TRBJ1-5, with D uncertain. This CDR3 has 12 residues. V lost 5 bases to trimming and J lost 9 bases, with 11 bases between them. The germline gives CDR1 MNHEY, CDR2 SVGAGI. CDR3: CASSPSQVPQHF. Written as DNA, the CDR3 is TGTGCCAGCAGTCCCTCCCAGGTGCCCCAGCATTTT.

The rearrangement joins TRBV10-3 to TRBJ2-2; D might be TRBD2 (6 bases). The V and J ends lost 9 bases and 4 bases respectively, with 18 bases between them. The CDR3 is made up of 15 amino acids. Germline CDR1 ENHRY, CDR2 SYGVKD. In nucleotides, the CDR3 is TGTGCCATTTATTCCGGGACTCAAGGCACCGGGGAGCTGTTTTTT. Translating it yields CAIYSGTQGTGELFF.

The chain uses TRBV30 and TRBJ1-1; D gene ambiguous. V was trimmed by 3 bases and J by 1 base, leaving 9 bases between them. Germline CDR1 GTSNPN, CDR2 SVGIG (reference sequence). The CDR3 loop spans 13 amino acids. The CDR3 reads CAWREGRNTEAFF. The CDR3 DNA reads TGTGCCTGGAGGGAAGGGAGGAACACTGAAGCTTTCTTT.

V gene TRBV10-3 combines with J gene TRBJ2-1, with 14 bases that match TRBD2. The length of the CDR3 is 17 residues. Germline V gives CDR1 ENHRY, CDR2 SYGVKD. Trimming removed 4 bases from V and 4 bases from J; junction bases left unmatched: 6. The CDR3 sequence is CAISGGLAGGQYNEQFF. The CDR3 DNA is TGTGCCATCAGTGGAGGACTAGCGGGGGGACAATACAATGAGCAGTTCTTC.

This chain uses TRBV29-1 with TRBJ1-4; D is unresolved. This CDR3 is 13 amino acids long. Per the germline V gene, CDR1 is SQVTM and CDR2 is ANQGSEA. V lost 7 bases and J lost 5, with 14 bases in between. The CDR3 DNA reads TGCAGCGCCATGGCAGGCCTAAATGAAAAACTGTTTTTT. Translated, it gives CSAMAGLNEKLFF.

This chain connects TRBV18 to TRBJ2-3; D might be TRBD2 (6 bases). The CDR3 has 17 amino acids. Germline loops: CDR1 KGHSH, CDR2 LQKENI. V gave up 1 base and J gave up 1 base, with 15 bases separating them. The CDR3 bases are TGTGCCAGCTCACCACGGGCGGGGTTTGAGGGCACAGATACGCAGTATTTT. Its translation is CASSPRAGFEGTDTQYF.

The V gene is TRBV25-1, the J gene TRBJ2-1, with D maybe TRBD1 (5 bases). Trimming left V 1 base short and J 4 bases short, with 14 bases between. CDR1 is MGHDK and CDR2 is SYGVNS in the germline V gene. The length of the CDR3 is 16 residues. CDR3 loop: CASSESTVTGYNEQFF. In DNA, the CDR3 is TGTGCCAGCAGTGAATCGACAGTTACGGGTTACAATGAGCAGTTCTTC.

This clone showed up just once. The V and J genes are TRBV18 and TRBJ2-7; 9 bases fit TRBD1. The CDR3 has 16 residues. Germline V gene data show CDR1 as KGHSH and CDR2 as LQKENI. Trimming removed 0 bases from V and 1 base from J; junction bases left unmatched: 4. CDR3 DNA sequence: TGTGCCAGCTCACCACCAAGGGGACAGGGTTCCTACGAGCAGTACTTC. This codes for CASSPPRGQGSYEQYF.

As for this clone: One junction end disagrees with the germline gene, perhaps due to a read error. V is TRBV7-9 and J is TRBJ2-3; 7 nucleotides align to TRBD1. This CDR3 has 14 residues. CDR1 is SEHNR, CDR2 FQNEAQ, per germline (reference sequence). CDR3 sequence (DNA): TGTTCCAGCAGCTTAGACAGGGCGGAAGATACGCAGTATTTT. It encodes CSSSLDRAEDTQYF. Full variable domain (rest looked up from reference TRBV7-9 and TRBJ2-3): DTGVSQNPRHKITKRGQNVTFRCDPISEHNRLYWYRQTLGQGPEFLTYFQNEAQLEKSRLLSDRFSAERPKGSFSTLEIQRTEQGDSAMYLCSSSLDRAEDTQYFGPGTRLTVL.

This clone has a single count. The chain couples TRBV4-1 to TRBJ2-1; 10 bases match TRBD2. CDR1 and CDR2 (germline): MGHRA, YSYEKL. V was clipped by 1 base and J by 4 bases; unmatched bases: 4. The CDR3 spans 16 residues. The CDR3 protein is CASSQAASGGYNEQFF. CDR3 sequence (DNA): TGCGCCAGCAGCCAAGCTGCTAGCGGGGGTTACAATGAGCAGTTCTTC.

The chain is built from TRBV6-6 and TRBJ2-1; 7 nucleotides line up with TRBD1. CDR1 is MNHNY and CDR2 is SVGAGI in the germline V gene (reference sequence). The CDR3 covers 12 residues. J lost 15 bases, V lost 2 bases, and 7 bases had no gene match. Here the CDR3 DNA reads TGTGCCAGCAGTTACGGGGACAGCACACGGTTCTTC. Amino acids: CASSYGDSTRFF.

The genes are TRBV27 and TRBJ2-5; TRBD1 matches at 7 bases. The DNA end is more similar to TRBJ2-7, so the J call may be wrong. This CDR3 comprises 16 residues. The V gene's germline CDR1 is MNHEY and CDR2 SMNVEV (reference sequence). CDR3 bases: TGTGCCAGCAGTCCTTATTCCGGGACAGCCTCCTACGAGCAGTACTTC. Protein product: CASSPYSGTASYEQYF.